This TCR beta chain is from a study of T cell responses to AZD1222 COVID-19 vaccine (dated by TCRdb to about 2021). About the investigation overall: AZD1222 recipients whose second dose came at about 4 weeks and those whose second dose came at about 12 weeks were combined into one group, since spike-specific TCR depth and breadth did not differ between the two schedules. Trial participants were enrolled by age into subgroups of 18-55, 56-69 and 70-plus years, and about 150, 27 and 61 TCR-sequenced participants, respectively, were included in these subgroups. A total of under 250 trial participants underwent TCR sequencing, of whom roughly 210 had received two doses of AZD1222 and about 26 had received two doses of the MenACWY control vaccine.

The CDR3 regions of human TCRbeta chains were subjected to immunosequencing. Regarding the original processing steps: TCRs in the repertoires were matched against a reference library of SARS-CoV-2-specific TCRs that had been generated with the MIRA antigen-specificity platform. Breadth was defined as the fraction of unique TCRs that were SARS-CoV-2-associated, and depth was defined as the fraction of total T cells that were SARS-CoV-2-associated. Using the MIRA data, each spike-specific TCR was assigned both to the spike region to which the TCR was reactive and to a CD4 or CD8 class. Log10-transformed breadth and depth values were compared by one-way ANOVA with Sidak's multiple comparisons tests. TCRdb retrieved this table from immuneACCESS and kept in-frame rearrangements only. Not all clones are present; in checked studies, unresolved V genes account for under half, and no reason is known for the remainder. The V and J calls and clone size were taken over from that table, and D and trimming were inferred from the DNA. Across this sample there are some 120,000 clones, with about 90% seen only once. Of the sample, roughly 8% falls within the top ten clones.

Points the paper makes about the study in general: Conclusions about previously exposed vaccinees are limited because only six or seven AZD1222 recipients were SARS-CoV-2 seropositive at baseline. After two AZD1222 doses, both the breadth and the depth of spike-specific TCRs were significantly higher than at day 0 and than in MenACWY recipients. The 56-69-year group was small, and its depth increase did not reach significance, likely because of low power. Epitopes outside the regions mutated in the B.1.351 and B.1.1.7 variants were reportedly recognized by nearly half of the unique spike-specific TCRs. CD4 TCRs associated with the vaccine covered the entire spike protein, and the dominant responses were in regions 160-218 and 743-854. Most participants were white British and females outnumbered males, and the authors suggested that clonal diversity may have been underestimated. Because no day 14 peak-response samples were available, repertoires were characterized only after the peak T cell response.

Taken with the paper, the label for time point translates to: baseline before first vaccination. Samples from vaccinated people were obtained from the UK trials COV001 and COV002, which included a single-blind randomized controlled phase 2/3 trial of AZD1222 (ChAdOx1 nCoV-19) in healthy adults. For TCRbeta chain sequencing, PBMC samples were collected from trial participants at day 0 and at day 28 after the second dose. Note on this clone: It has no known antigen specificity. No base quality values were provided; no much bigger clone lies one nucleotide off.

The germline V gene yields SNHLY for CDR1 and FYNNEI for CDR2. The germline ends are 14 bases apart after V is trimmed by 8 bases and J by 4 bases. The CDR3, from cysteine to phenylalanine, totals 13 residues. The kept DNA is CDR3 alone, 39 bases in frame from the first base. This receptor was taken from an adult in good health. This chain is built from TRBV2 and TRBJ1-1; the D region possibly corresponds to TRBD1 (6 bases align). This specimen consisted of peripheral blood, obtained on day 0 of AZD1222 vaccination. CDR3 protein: CASVTDRSTEAFF. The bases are TGTGCCAGCGTCACCGACAGGAGCACTGAAGCTTTCTTT.